The text below deals with one T cell receptor (beta chain). This record belongs to a study of T cells in Graves' hyperthyroidism and ophthalmopathy. Template material for amplifying TCR beta CDR3 regions consisted of RNA transcripts. The TCR CDR3 was amplified in a first-round RT-PCR using the HTBI primer set. MiXCR was run by TCRdb on the multiplex PCR reads, yielding one entry per CDR3 protein. The sample carries more than 550,000 distinct CDR3 sequences, over 15% recorded once. The diagnoses drew upon clinical symptoms, serum thyroxine and TRAb, thyroid ultrasound and orbital computed tomography. Fresh peripheral blood, under 11 ml, yielded the PBMCs. The receptor's source is a woman in her forties or fifties with Graves' hyperthyroidism that later progressed to Graves' ophthalmopathy. Sequencing input: blood.

The CDR3 coding sequence is TGCAGTGCTAATTCTGGAACGGCAGATACGCAGTATTTT. Protein product: CSANSGTADTQYF. This sequence joins TRBV20-1 and TRBJ2-3, with unresolved D. CDR1 is DFQATT and CDR2 is SNEGSKA in the germline V gene (reference sequence). CDR3 length: 13 amino acids. V lost 4 bases to trimming and J lost 4 bases, with 12 bases between them.